A single sample gave rise to the 3 T cell receptor beta chains below, sequenced in a study of CXCR3-negative and CXCR3-positive naive CD8 T cells. Their antigens remain unidentified. UMI-tagged TRB cDNA libraries were built via 5' RACE. Each CDR3 protein gets one entry in TCRdb, which reprocessed the 5' RACE reads and gives no DNA. The listing contains just under 65,000 distinct CDR3 sequences. General study points: CXCR3-expressing naive cells carried TRB CDR3s more hydrophobic than those of CXCR3-negative naive cells.

The sequenced sample consisted of naive CXCR3+ CD8+ T cells from blood. Regarding subset: CD45RO-CCR7+CD27+CD95- naive CD8+ T cells expressing CXCR3 (TNR3+). These receptor sequences come from a human donor in good health. Some clones in this sample may be carry-over from other donors' samples.

The gene calls are TRBV20-1 and TRBJ1-1; TCRdb returns TRBD1, unconfirmable since there is no DNA. Germline V gene sequence: CDR1 DFQATT, CDR2 SNEGSKA (reference sequence). The CDR3 consists of 18 residues. The CDR3 reads CSARAGAGQGHSNTEAFF.

The chain has TRBV12-5 and TRBJ2-3; TCRdb gives TRBD2 as the D gene, but with no DNA this cannot be confirmed. Germline V gives CDR1 LGHNT, CDR2 FRNRAP. This CDR3 is 13 amino acids long. The CDR3 spells CASGETSGSTQYF.

The chain couples TRBV20-1 to TRBJ2-7. The germline gives CDR1 DFQATT, CDR2 SNEGSKA (reference sequence). The CDR3 is made up of 16 amino acids. The CDR3 sequence is CSARDPVSESSYEQYF.